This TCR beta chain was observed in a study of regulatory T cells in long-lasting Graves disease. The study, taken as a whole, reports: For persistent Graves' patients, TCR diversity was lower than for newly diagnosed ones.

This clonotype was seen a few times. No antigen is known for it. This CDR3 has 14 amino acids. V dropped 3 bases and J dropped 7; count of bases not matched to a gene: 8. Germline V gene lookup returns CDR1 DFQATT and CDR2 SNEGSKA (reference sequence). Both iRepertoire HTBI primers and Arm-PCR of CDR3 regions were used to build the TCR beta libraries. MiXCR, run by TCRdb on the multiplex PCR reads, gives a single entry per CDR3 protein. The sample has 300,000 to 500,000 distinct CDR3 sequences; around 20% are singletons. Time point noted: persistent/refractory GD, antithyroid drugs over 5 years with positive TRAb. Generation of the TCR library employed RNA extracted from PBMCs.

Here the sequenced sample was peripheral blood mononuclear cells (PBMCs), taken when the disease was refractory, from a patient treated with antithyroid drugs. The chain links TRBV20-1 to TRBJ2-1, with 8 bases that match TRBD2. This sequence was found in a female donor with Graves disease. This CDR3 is CSASPSGGPNEQFF. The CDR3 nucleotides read TGCAGTGCTAGCCCAAGCGGGGGACCGAATGAGCAGTTCTTC.